The text below deals with one T cell receptor (beta chain). This clone was detected only a few times. Its antigen is currently not known. There are no base qualities to consult, and no much larger clone falls within one base. This entry is derived from a study of control samples from healthy donors and cancer patients (dated by TCRdb to the early 2020s). The library came from the immunoSEQ multiplex PCR assay. TCRdb provides this immuneACCESS table in a form limited to in-frame rearrangements. Some clones are lacking; in checked studies, under half of them reflect an unresolved V gene, and why the rest are absent is not known. This sample lists over 100,000 clones; 90% were detected once. 3.5% to 4.5% of the sample goes to the ten largest clones. The sample taken for sequencing was blood. The origin of this receptor is a human donor in good health. The donor label of this sample is uncertain.

DNA sequence: TGTGCCAGCAGCCAGAACGGCCCCTACGAGCAGTACTTC. This yields the protein CASSQNGPYEQYF. The sequence links TRBV3-1 (or the pseudogene TRBV3-2) to TRBJ2-7, with no confident D gene call. Taken from the germline V gene (reference sequence), the CDR1 and CDR2 loops are LGHDT and YNNKEL. V is shortened by 3 bases, J by 2 bases, and the region joining them spans 8 bases. The CDR3 sequence holds 13 residues, the cysteine and phenylalanine included. Of the read, only the CDR3 DNA is kept; its 39 bases are in frame from base 1.